This TCR beta chain was sequenced for a study of blood T cell repertoires in COVID-19. Clinical histories supplied by participants themselves formed the basis of cohort assignment. Donors in Cohort 3 counted as recovered after two negative PCRs, clearance, or symptom resolution. Here immunoSEQ multiplex PCR was the method, and the copy in TCRdb shows in-frame clones only, minus some. The sample includes about 270,000 clones, around 90% of them seen just once. V dropped 5 bases and J dropped 0; count of bases not matched to a gene: 4. The CDR3 runs to 15 residues. The germline gives CDR1 SGHTA, CDR2 FQGNSA.

The V call is TRBV7-2, the J call TRBJ1-5; 7 bases agree with TRBD1. The sequence came from a woman aged 45 to 65 who had recovered from COVID-19. Source material: PBMCs or T cells enriched from blood (not recorded which). The chain's CDR3 is CASSKGQISNQPQHF. The CDR3 DNA reads as TGTGCCAGCAGCAAGGGACAGATTAGCAATCAGCCCCAGCATTTT.